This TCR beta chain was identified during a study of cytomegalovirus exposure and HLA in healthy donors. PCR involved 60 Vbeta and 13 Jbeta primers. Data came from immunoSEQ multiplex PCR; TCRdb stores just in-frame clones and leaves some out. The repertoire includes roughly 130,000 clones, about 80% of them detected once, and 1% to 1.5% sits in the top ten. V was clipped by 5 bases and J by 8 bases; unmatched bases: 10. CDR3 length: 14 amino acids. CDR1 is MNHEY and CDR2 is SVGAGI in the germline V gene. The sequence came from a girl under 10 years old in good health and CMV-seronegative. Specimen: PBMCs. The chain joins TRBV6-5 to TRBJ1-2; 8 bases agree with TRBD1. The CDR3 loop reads CASSTGQGVRGYTF. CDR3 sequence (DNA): TGTGCCAGCAGTACCGGACAGGGCGTGAGGGGCTACACCTTC.